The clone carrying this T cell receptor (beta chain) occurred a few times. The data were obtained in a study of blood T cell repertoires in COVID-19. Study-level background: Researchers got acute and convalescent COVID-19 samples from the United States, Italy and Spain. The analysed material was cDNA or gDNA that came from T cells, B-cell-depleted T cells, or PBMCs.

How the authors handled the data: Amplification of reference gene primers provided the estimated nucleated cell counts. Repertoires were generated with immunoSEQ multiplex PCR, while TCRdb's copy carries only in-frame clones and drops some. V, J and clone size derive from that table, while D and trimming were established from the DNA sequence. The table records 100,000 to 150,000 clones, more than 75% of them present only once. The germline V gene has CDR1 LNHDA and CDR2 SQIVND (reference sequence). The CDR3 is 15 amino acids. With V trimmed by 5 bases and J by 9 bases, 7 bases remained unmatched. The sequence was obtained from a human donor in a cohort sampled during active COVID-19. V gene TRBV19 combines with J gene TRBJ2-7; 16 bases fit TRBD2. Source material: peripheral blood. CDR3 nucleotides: TGTGCCAGTAGTTCGGGACTAGCGGGAGGGGCTCGGCAGTACTTC. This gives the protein CASSSGLAGGARQYF.